This T cell receptor beta chain was found in a study of T-cell memory formation after mild COVID-19. V lost 0 bases and J 3 bases, leaving 13 bases between the germline ends. Germline CDR1 and CDR2: SGHDT and YYEEEE. The CDR3 runs 15 residues. MiXCR, applied by TCRdb to the 5' RACE reads, yields one record per CDR3 protein. The sample has about 430,000 distinct CDR3 sequences; 24% are singletons. This chain uses TRBV5-6 with TRBJ2-7; D is possibly TRBD2 (7 bases). Material for sequencing was PBMCs or a T cell subset sorted from them (not recorded which). The source is an adult woman who had mild COVID-19 (a few samples of this study predate the infection). Cell type and time point are not known. The CDR3 region has the DNA TGTGCCAGCAGCTTGGGTCCGGGGGGCCACTACGAGCAGTACTTC. It encodes CASSLGPGGHYEQYF.